This entry lists 13 T cell receptor beta chains sequenced from one sample in a study of blood T cell repertoires in COVID-19. The data were produced by immunoSEQ multiplex PCR, yet TCRdb's version contains in-frame clones alone and is incomplete. The sample carries about 220,000 clones, about four fifths recorded once. Source material: PBMCs or T cells enriched from blood (not recorded which). All receptors derive from a woman aged 40 to 55 with acute COVID-19.

This chain connects TRBV5-6 to TRBJ2-5; D gene uncertain. Trimming shortened V by 2 bases and J by 1 base, and 9 bases separated the two germline ends. The germline V gene has CDR1 SGHDT and CDR2 YYEEEE. The CDR3 loop spans 14 amino acids. The CDR3 here is CASSLKSLQETQYF. CDR3 bases: TGTGCCAGCAGCTTAAAGAGCCTCCAAGAGACCCAGTACTTC.

The V and J genes are TRBV7-9 and TRBJ2-1; D possibly corresponds to TRBD2 (6 bases). CDR1 is SEHNR and CDR2 is FQNEAQ in the germline V gene (reference sequence). Trimming took 1 base from V and 5 from J, leaving 12 bases between them. CDR3 length: 15 residues. CDR3 nucleotide sequence: TGTGCCAGCAGCTTAGGAAGCGGGCCTAACAATGAGCAGTTCTTC. Protein product: CASSLGSGPNNEQFF. The full variable domain, in which reference TRBV7-9 and TRBJ2-1 provide the parts outside the CDR3, is DTGVSQNPRHKITKRGQNVTFRCDPISEHNRLYWYRQTLGQGPEFLTYFQNEAQLEKSRLLSDRFSAERPKGSFSTLEIQRTEQGDSAMYLCASSLGSGPNNEQFFGPGTRLTVL.

The chain carries TRBV7-8 and TRBJ2-2, with a possible D match to TRBD2 (6 bases). The CDR3 length is 11 residues. V was shortened by 5 bases and J by 16 bases, with 14 bases between the two germline ends. Germline CDR1 is SGHVS and CDR2 is FQNEAQ. The CDR3 here is CASSRDSGPFF. The CDR3 bases are TGTGCCAGCAGCCGGGACTCTGGCCCGTTTTTT.

The chain uses TRBV3-1 (or the pseudogene TRBV3-2) and TRBJ2-2; TRBD2 is a possible D gene (6 bases). CDR1 is LGHDT and CDR2 is YNNKEL in the germline V gene (reference sequence). With 4 bases removed from V and 3 bases from J, the gap between germline ends came to 12 bases. CDR3 length: 15 amino acids. The CDR3 coding sequence is TGTGCCAGCAGCCCCACCGGGACTTACACCGGGGAGCTGTTTTTT. Its protein product is CASSPTGTYTGELFF.

The CDR3: CASSSDPRGRAFF. CDR3 coding DNA: TGTGCCAGCAGCTCCGATCCCAGGGGGCGGGCTTTCTTT. The chain recombines TRBV11-3 with TRBJ1-1; 8 nucleotides line up with TRBD1. CDR1 and CDR2 from the germline V gene are SGHNT and YENEEA. After removal of 4 bases from V and 11 bases from J, the junction contained 9 bases not matched to a gene. This CDR3 has 13 amino acids.

The chain joins TRBV6-5 to TRBJ1-1; D not certain. The CDR3 runs 15 residues. Germline V gene lookup returns CDR1 MNHEY and CDR2 SVGAGI. The ends were cut back, 7 bases at V and 1 base at J, with 16 bases in the middle. The CDR3 DNA is TGTGCCAGCATTAACCTCAGACACAAGAACACTGAAGCTTTCTTT. This encodes CASINLRHKNTEAFF.

The chain combines TRBV30 with TRBJ1-1; D is perhaps TRBD1 (5 bases). The CDR3 consists of 14 residues. Trimming cost V 0 bases and J 7 bases, with 15 bases left between them. Germline lookup yields CDR1 GTSNPN and CDR2 SVGIG (reference sequence). The CDR3 sequence: CAWSVMADSGEAFF. CDR3 DNA: TGTGCCTGGAGTGTAATGGCCGACAGTGGTGAAGCTTTCTTT.

The chain is built from TRBV5-5 and TRBJ2-1; no clear D gene. V lost 4 bases, J lost 4 bases, and 12 bases lay in between. The CDR3 covers 14 residues. From germline, CDR1 is SGHKS and CDR2 YYEKEE (reference sequence). The CDR3 nucleotides read TGTGCCAGCAGCCCCCTGATAGTTTACAATGAGCAGTTCTTC. It encodes CASSPLIVYNEQFF.

This sequence joins TRBV24-1 and TRBJ1-5; 9 nucleotides align to TRBD1. The CDR3 sequence is 14 residues long. The germline V gene encodes CDR1 KGHDR and CDR2 SFDVKD. The junction had 4 bases not matched to a gene; V was cut back by 4 bases and J by 7 bases. The CDR3 DNA sequence: TGTGCCACCAGTGACGACAGGGGGTACCAGCCCCAGCATTTT. This gives the protein CATSDDRGYQPQHF.

The chain employs TRBV9 and TRBJ2-1; tentative D call: TRBD1 (7 bases). The V end was cut by 3 bases, the J end by 3 bases, with 10 bases between. The CDR3 sequence is 14 residues long. Germline values: CDR1 SGDLS, CDR2 YYNGEE. CDR3 protein: CASSGQGGYNEQFF. The CDR3 region has the DNA TGTGCCAGCAGCGGGCAGGGGGGCTACAATGAGCAGTTCTTC.

This sequence joins TRBV6-5 and TRBJ1-2; D not resolved. In germline, CDR1 is MNHEY, CDR2 SVGAGI. There are 13 residues in the CDR3. V lost 4 bases and J 8 bases, leaving 14 bases between the germline ends. CDR3 nucleotides: TGTGCCAGCAGTTCCGAATGGAGGATGGGCTACACCTTC. This translates into CASSSEWRMGYTF.

The chain links TRBV30 to TRBJ1-6; D not resolved. The CDR3 runs 13 residues. Trimming shortened V by 2 bases and J by 7 bases, and 9 bases separated the two germline ends. CDR1 is GTSNPN, CDR2 SVGIG, per germline (reference sequence). The CDR3 DNA follows: TGTGCCTGGAGTCTACGGGGAAATTCACCCCTCCACTTT. Translated, it gives CAWSLRGNSPLHF.

The CDR3 protein is CASSRGHYGYTF. The DNA of the CDR3 is TGTGCCAGTTCGAGGGGGCACTATGGCTACACCTTC. The chain recombines TRBV19 with TRBJ1-2; 7 nucleotides line up with TRBD1. Germline assignment: CDR1 LNHDA and CDR2 SQIVND (reference sequence). This CDR3 spans 12 amino acids. The V and J ends lost 8 bases and 3 bases, in that order; junction bases with no gene match: 3. Full variable domain (missing parts from reference TRBV19 and TRBJ1-2): DGGITQSPKYLFRKEGQNVTLSCEQNLNHDAMYWYRQDPGQGLRLIYYSQIVNDFQKGDIAEGYSVSREKKESFPLTVTSAQKNPTAFYLCASSRGHYGYTFGSGTRLTVV.